This entry lists 4 T cell receptor beta chains sequenced from one sample in a study of identical twins. TCRdb redid the calling of the 5' RACE reads with MiXCR, one entry per CDR3 protein. The profile shows some 560,000 distinct CDR3 sequences, nearly 10% of them singletons. These data also featured in a second study, about yellow fever vaccine responses in identical twins.

The source material was PBMCs. The receptors derive from a woman aged 18 to 35 in good health.

In its sample, this clonotype was seen many times. The V gene is TRBV12-3 or TRBV12-4, the J gene TRBJ2-3; 10 bases agree with TRBD2. This CDR3 contains 12 residues. V shed 6 bases, J shed 9 bases, and the junction held 3 bases outside the gene matches. The CDR3 DNA is TGTGCCAGCAGCACTAGCGGGATGACGCAGTATTTT. Its protein product is CASSTSGMTQYF.

The chain combines TRBV19 with TRBJ2-5; D is unresolved. The length of the CDR3 is 13 residues. In germline, CDR1 is LNHDA, CDR2 SQIVND (reference sequence). Trimming removed 4 bases from V and 2 bases from J, with 8 bases in between. Here the CDR3 DNA reads TGTGCCAGTAGTAAGTCGTATCAAGAGACCCAGTACTTC. It codes for CASSKSYQETQYF.

This clonotype was observed many times. The V call is TRBV20-1, the J call TRBJ2-1; 9 positions agree with TRBD2. V shed 3 bases and J 5 bases; nucleotides not matched to a gene: 11. Germline V gives CDR1 DFQATT, CDR2 SNEGSKA (reference sequence). The CDR3 sequence is 16 residues long. CDR3 DNA sequence: TGCAGTGCTAGGACGCAGAGGCCTAGCGGGAACAATGAGCAGTTCTTC. Protein product: CSARTQRPSGNNEQFF.

This clonotype was picked up a small number of times. CDR3 sequence: CASSLVGSGYEQYF. DNA for the CDR3: TGTGCCAGCAGCTTAGTTGGTTCCGGCTACGAGCAGTACTTC. The genes are TRBV7-9 and TRBJ2-7; D gene uncertain. CDR3 length equals 14 residues. The germline V gene has CDR1 SEHNR and CDR2 FQNEAQ (reference sequence). The V end lost 1 base, the J end lost 3 bases, and 10 bases lay between the germline ends.